Below, one TCR beta chain is given with its context. Generated by immunoSEQ multiplex PCR, the TCRdb table keeps only in-frame clones and is missing some. The sample carries approximately 60,000 clones, 84% recorded once. This record comes from a study of T cell responses to AZD1222 COVID-19 vaccine. The sequence derives from an adult in good health. The specimen comprised peripheral blood, sampled on day 0 of AZD1222 vaccination.

The CDR3 DNA reads TGTGCCTGGAGTGTCGGCAGGGCTAACCTTGGTGAAAAACTGTTTTTT. It is translated as CAWSVGRANLGEKLFF. This sequence joins TRBV30 and TRBJ1-4, with D perhaps TRBD1 (5 bases). V was shortened by 0 bases and J by 7 bases, with 18 bases between the two germline ends. The V gene's germline CDR1 is GTSNPN and CDR2 SVGIG (reference sequence). This CDR3 is 16 amino acids long.